Only one count was recorded for the clone carrying this T cell receptor (beta chain). The antigen remains undetermined. The CDR3 length is 16 residues. Germline CDR1 and CDR2: LNHDA and SQIVND (reference sequence). Trimming stripped 0 bases from V and 4 bases from J, with 15 bases between. The source of the sample is a study of T cell responses to AZD1222 COVID-19 vaccine. General observations from the study: No repertoire was sampled before or during the peak T cell response, only after it. The CD4 TCRs associated with vaccination extended across spike and predominated at 160-218 and 743-854.

TCRdb's copy holds only in-frame clones and misses some; the assay was immunoSEQ multiplex PCR. This sample has about 150,000 clones, with roughly 90% found just once. The chain carries TRBV19 and TRBJ1-2, with D maybe TRBD1 (5 bases). Here the sequenced sample was peripheral blood, taken 28 days after the second AZD1222 dose. The sequence was collected from an adult who received the AZD1222 COVID-19 vaccine. CDR3 residues: CASSIDPQGSLYGYTF. CDR3 DNA: TGTGCCAGTAGTATAGATCCGCAGGGCTCTCTCTATGGCTACACCTTC.